This T cell receptor beta chain was identified during a study of vaccination effects on CD4 cells after COVID-19. Points on this clone: Its antigen is unidentified.

With 0 bases removed from V and 0 bases from J, the gap between germline ends came to 7 bases. Germline V CDR1 and CDR2: SGHRS, YFSETQ. The length of the CDR3 is 16 residues. Before sequencing, viral peptide pools were used by the ViraFEST assay to expand antigen-specific CD4+ T cells. With about 9 days of culture completed, CD4+ T cells were isolated. Two-dose vaccination with either BNT162b2 or mRNA-1273 was given to the participants. The healthy vaccine recipients, who had no prior SARS-CoV-2 infection, showed negative nucleocapsid antibodies. Cultures of about 2 million PBMC per well contained 9 to 10 IU/ml IL-2 plus 10 ug/ml peptides. On both days 3 and 7, half of the culture medium was replaced with IL-2 medium. Measured with immunoSEQ multiplex PCR; TCRdb has only the in-frame clones, and not every one. This sample has 70,000 to 85,000 clones, with approximately 80% found just once.

The receptor was derived from a human donor who received a COVID-19 vaccine. V usage is TRBV5-1 and J usage is TRBJ2-6; no clear D. The starting material was CD4+ T cells from PBMCs cultured with HCoV-229E spike peptides, obtained after COVID-19 vaccination. CDR3 sequence: CASSLVGNSGANVLTF. CDR3 bases: TGCGCCAGCAGCTTGGTAGGCAACTCTGGGGCCAACGTCCTGACTTTC.